The entry below describes one T cell receptor beta chain. The antigen is unknown. The data originate from a study of breast tumors, draining lymph nodes, adjacent tissues. Looked up from germline, CDR1 is SGHTA and CDR2 is FQGNSA. J gave up 0 bases and V 0 bases, and 7 bases lay outside the gene matches. The CDR3 is 20 amino acids. TCRdb re-called the multiplex PCR reads through MiXCR, storing one row per CDR3 protein. The data contain around 140,000 distinct CDR3 sequences, 30% to 35% of them singletons. Samples came from axillary lymph nodes draining the breast cancer. Broader study findings: Tumor T cell lymph node origin was a supported hypothesis, not proven. Tumors had less TCR diversity than lymph nodes, more than nontumor tissue. The data were judged consistent with most tumor T cells coming from lymph node and expanding in tumor. Luminal-like breast cancer showed significantly higher tumor–nontumor repertoire similarity than basal-like.

The TCR sequence derives from a female donor with breast cancer. Some clones in this sample may be carry-over from other donors' samples. The source material was axillary lymph node tissue. The chain couples TRBV7-2 to TRBJ2-5; 16 bases align to TRBD2. This chain's CDR3 is CASSLAGTSGGGTYQETQYF. DNA of the CDR3: TGTGCCAGCAGCTTAGCCGGGACTAGCGGGGGGGGAACGTACCAAGAGACCCAGTACTTC.